Sequencing of this T cell receptor (beta chain) was carried out in a study of T cell responses to AZD1222 COVID-19 vaccine. Measured with immunoSEQ multiplex PCR; TCRdb has only the in-frame clones, and not every one. Altogether about 96,000 clones are present, roughly 90% being singletons, with the ten largest covering 20% to 30%. Broader study findings: Two AZD1222 doses significantly raised spike-specific TCR breadth and depth over controls. Donors were mostly white British, more females; clonal diversity possibly underestimated. Only a handful of AZD1222 recipients, several in all, had baseline seropositivity.

This clone ranks as medium-sized. Its antigen is currently unknown. The CDR3 loop spans 15 amino acids. The germline CDR1 and CDR2 sequences are SGHTA and FQGNSA. The ends were cut back, 5 bases at V and 0 bases at J, with 11 bases in the middle. The clonotype comes from an adult in good health. The sequencing here drew on peripheral blood, taken on day 0 of AZD1222 vaccination. This chain uses TRBV7-2 with TRBJ1-3, with D unresolved. CDR3 amino acids: CASSPGFSSGNTIYF. In DNA, the CDR3 is TGTGCCAGCAGCCCAGGATTTAGCTCTGGAAACACCATATATTTT.